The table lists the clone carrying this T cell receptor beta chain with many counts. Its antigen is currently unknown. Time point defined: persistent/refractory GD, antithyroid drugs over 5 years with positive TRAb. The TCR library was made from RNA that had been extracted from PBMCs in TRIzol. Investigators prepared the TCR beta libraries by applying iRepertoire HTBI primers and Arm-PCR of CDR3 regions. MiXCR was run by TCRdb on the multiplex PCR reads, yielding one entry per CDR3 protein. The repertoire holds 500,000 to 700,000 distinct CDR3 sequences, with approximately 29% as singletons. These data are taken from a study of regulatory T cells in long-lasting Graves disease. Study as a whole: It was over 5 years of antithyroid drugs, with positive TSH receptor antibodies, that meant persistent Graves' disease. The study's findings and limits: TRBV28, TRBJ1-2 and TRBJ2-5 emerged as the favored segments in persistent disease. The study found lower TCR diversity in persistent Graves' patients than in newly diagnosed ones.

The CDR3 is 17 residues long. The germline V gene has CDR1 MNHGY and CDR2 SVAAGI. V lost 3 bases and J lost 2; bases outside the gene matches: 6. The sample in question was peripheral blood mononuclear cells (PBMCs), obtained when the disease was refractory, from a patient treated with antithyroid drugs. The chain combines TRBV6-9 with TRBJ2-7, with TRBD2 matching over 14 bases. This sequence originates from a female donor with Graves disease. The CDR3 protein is CASSYKGLAGEPYEQYF. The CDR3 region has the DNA TGTGCCAGCAGTTACAAGGGACTAGCGGGAGAGCCCTACGAGCAGTACTTC.